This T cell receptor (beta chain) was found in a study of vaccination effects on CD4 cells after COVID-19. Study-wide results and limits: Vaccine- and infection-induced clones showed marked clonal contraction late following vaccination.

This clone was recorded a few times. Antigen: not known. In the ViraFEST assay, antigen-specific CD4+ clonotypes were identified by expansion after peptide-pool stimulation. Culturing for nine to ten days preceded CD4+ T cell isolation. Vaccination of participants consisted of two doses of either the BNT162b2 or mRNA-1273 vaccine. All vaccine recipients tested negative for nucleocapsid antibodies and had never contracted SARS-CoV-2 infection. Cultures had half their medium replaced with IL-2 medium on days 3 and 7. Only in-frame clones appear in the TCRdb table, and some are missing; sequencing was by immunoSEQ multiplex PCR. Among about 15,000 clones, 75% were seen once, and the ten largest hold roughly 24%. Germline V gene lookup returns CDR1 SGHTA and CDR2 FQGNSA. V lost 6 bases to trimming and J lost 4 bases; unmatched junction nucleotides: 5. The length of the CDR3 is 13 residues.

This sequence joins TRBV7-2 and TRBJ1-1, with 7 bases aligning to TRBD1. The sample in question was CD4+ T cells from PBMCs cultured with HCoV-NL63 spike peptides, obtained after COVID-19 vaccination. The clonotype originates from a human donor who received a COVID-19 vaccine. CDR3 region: CASRSGGITEAFF. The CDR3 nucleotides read TGTGCCAGCAGATCAGGGGGGATCACTGAAGCTTTCTTT.